The sequence of this T cell receptor (beta chain) was determined in a study of OX40 agonist ivuxolimab in advanced cancers. At the level of the study: Ivuxolimab, an antibody that agonizes OX40 (CD134), was administered to the patients. Averaging roughly 60 years in age, with a range of 23 to 79, the cohort was 82.7% male. Study-level findings and limits: CD4+ T cells averaged fewer expanded clones than CD8+ T cells. Dose levels from 0.1 to 3.0 mg/kg saw CD4+ and CD8+ blood T cells expand clonally by week 6.

This clone is classed as large. Antigen specificity is unknown. Germline V gene data show CDR1 as MNHEY and CDR2 as SVGAGI. J lost 5 bases, V lost 2 bases, and 3 bases had no gene match. The CDR3 is 13 residues long. The protocol was immunoSEQ multiplex PCR, while the TCRdb copy is restricted to in-frame clones and leaves out a portion. The sample carries around 15,000 clones, 81% recorded once. The source is an adult with an advanced solid tumor such as melanoma, head and neck, liver or kidney cancer. Sequenced material: CD4+ or CD8+ T cells sorted from blood, taken in a trial of the OX40 agonist ivuxolimab. The V and J genes are TRBV6-5 and TRBJ2-7; 7 bases line up with TRBD2. CDR3 protein: CASSYAGVDEQYF. The CDR3 DNA is TGTGCCAGCAGTTACGCGGGAGTCGACGAGCAGTACTTC.